This entry is about one T cell receptor beta chain. Germline V CDR1 and CDR2: MNHEY, SMNVEV (reference sequence). CDR3 length: 16 amino acids. The junction had 5 bases not matched to a gene; V was cut back by 0 bases and J by 3 bases. Here immunoSEQ multiplex PCR was the method, and the copy in TCRdb shows in-frame clones only, minus some. The sample holds over 35,000 clones, about 89% seen once. The data stem from a study of OX40 agonist ivuxolimab in advanced cancers. Study overall: An anti-OX40 (CD134) antibody with agonistic activity, ivuxolimab, was administered to patients. Hepatocellular carcinoma, melanoma, renal cell or head and neck cancer affected the dose-escalation patients. Patient treatment consisted of intravenous ivuxolimab administration every 2 weeks at 0.01 to 10 mg/kg. Two cutaneous melanoma patients and one hepatocellular carcinoma patient, three in all, had partial responses.

The rearrangement uses TRBV27 and TRBJ1-2; 9 bases fit TRBD1. This clonotype originated in an adult with an advanced solid tumor such as melanoma, head and neck, liver or kidney cancer. Sequencing was performed on CD4+ or CD8+ T cells sorted from blood, taken in a trial of the OX40 agonist ivuxolimab. CDR3 loop: CASSLSGQGKDYGYTF. The CDR3 DNA sequence: TGTGCCAGCAGTTTATCTGGACAGGGGAAAGACTATGGCTACACCTTC.